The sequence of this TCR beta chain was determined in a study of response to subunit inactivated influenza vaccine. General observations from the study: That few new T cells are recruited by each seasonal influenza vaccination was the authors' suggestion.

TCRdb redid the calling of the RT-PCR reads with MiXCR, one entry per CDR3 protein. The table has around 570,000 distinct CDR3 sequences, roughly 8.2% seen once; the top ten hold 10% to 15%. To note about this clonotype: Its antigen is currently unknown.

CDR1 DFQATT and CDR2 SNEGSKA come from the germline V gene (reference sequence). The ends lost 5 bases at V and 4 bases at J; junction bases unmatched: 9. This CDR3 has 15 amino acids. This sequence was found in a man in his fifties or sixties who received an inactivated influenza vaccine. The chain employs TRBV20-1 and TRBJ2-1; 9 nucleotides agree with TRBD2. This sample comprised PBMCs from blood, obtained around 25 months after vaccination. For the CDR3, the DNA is TGCAGTGCTCGAAGACTAGCGGAGGGGTACAATGAGCAGTTCTTC. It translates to CSARRLAEGYNEQFF.